Listed below are T cell receptor beta chains from one sample, sequenced in a study of T cell repertoires in cytomegalovirus infection. TCRdb re-called the reads through MiXCR, storing one row per CDR3 protein. The sample contains 250,000 or so distinct CDR3 sequences, 9.1% of which appear only once. Sequencing was done on a sample of PBMCs. The source is a human donor in good health (CMV status not recorded). Some clones in this sample may be carry-over from other donors' samples. Each CDR3 is given with its conserved first and last residue. Fields, in order: clone size, D gene, J gene, V gene, CDR3 protein. The D gene is left open where the match is weak. The size of a clone is reported for some rows only, either as once, few or many, or as a class for expanded clones.

size: many
D: -
J: TRBJ2-2
V: TRBV7-3
CDR3: CASSTHTIRGGELFF

size: many
D: TRBD1
J: TRBJ1-5
V: TRBV10-3
CDR3: CAIREGQGAGQPQHF

size: many
D: TRBD1
J: TRBJ1-1
V: TRBV7-8
CDR3: CASSSRGQGAWTEAFF

size: many
D: TRBD1
J: TRBJ2-7
V: TRBV7-2
CDR3: CASSLGLAGGLYEQYF

size: -
D: TRBD2
J: TRBJ2-2
V: TRBV6-2/TRBV6-3
CDR3: CATQTSPNTGELFF

size: few
D: -
J: TRBJ2-7
V: TRBV20-1
CDR3: CSASGTLNSYEQYF

size: -
D: TRBD2
J: TRBJ2-7
V: TRBV15
CDR3: CATSRDGSSGRSQQYF

size: few
D: TRBD2
J: TRBJ2-4
V: TRBV20-1
CDR3: CSASEAGVAKNIQYF

size: few
D: -
J: TRBJ1-5
V: TRBV7-2
CDR3: CASSRRSDRPQHF

size: many
D: TRBD2
J: TRBJ2-3
V: TRBV5-6
CDR3: CASSLERISGRATDTQYF

size: many
D: -
J: TRBJ1-4
V: TRBV7-2
CDR3: CASSLGPEFPATNEKLFF

size: few
D: TRBD1
J: TRBJ1-2
V: TRBV7-9
CDR3: CASSPQGVPGYTF

size: many
D: TRBD2
J: TRBJ2-1
V: TRBV6-2/TRBV6-3
CDR3: CASRRLAGKGEQFF

size: few
D: TRBD1
J: TRBJ1-5
V: TRBV18
CDR3: CASSLTRGKDQPQHF

size: few
D: -
J: TRBJ2-7
V: TRBV10-3
CDR3: CAISEAGQLYEQYF

size: few
D: -
J: TRBJ2-1
V: TRBV12-3/TRBV12-4
CDR3: CASILDVDNEQFF

size: -
D: -
J: TRBJ1-6
V: TRBV14
CDR3: CASSRRTLPYSPLHF

size: -
D: -
J: TRBJ2-3
V: TRBV14
CDR3: CASSQELGSDTQYF

size: few
D: -
J: TRBJ2-1
V: TRBV9
CDR3: CASSVSGGLPYNEQFF

size: -
D: TRBD1
J: TRBJ2-7
V: TRBV6-2/TRBV6-3
CDR3: CASRGDRVSYEQYF

size: many
D: TRBD2
J: TRBJ2-3
V: TRBV7-2
CDR3: CASSTSASGSIVTDTQYF

size: few
D: TRBD1
J: TRBJ1-1
V: TRBV6-4
CDR3: CASSDSGTGGLSEAFF